The following is a TCR beta chain sequence with its context. The antigen it recognizes is unknown. Per-nucleotide qualities are absent, and no much larger clonotype sits a single base away. TCRbeta CDR3 regions were amplified from genomic DNA by means of the immunoSEQ Assay, a bias-controlled multiplex PCR. As for the original processing: Within the assay, amplification of reference gene primers was used to estimate how many nucleated cells each sample contained. Sequence reads were collapsed and filtered to measure the absolute abundance of every unique TCRbeta CDR3 rearrangement. For each sample, productive Simpson clonality was calculated as the square root of Simpson's diversity index across productive rearrangements. The table comes from immuneACCESS by way of TCRdb, which keeps in-frame sequences with V and J called. Part of the clones is missing from these tables; in studies checked, under half for an unresolved V gene and the rest for unknown reasons. V, J and clone size derive from that table, while D and trimming were established from the DNA sequence. Present in this sample are under 300,000 clones, around four fifths of which were seen just once. Around a tenth of the sample rests with the top ten.

This specimen belongs to a study of blood T cell repertoires in COVID-19 (TCRdb year 2020). Concerning the study at large: The collaborator samples originated in the United States, Italy and Spain and spanned the acute and convalescent phases of COVID-19. The samples were drawn from the first 160 participants of the ongoing ImmuneRACE study and from 1,254 subjects provided by 6 global collaborators. The repertoires were released in a freely available public database intended as a resource for research on the immune response to SARS-CoV-2. The prospective study material was composed of cDNA or gDNA derived from T cells, B-cell-depleted T cells, or PBMCs. Sample metadata almost always included a de-identified subject ID, COVID-19 status, age in years and sex. The dataset comprised deeply sampled blood TCRbeta repertoires from subjects exposed to, actively infected with, or recovered from COVID-19. Where HLA class I and class II types were available, the types were taken from metadata supplied by the sample provider, not from assay-based typing.

Samples from volunteer blood donors who had recovered from COVID-19 were contributed by a second Seattle source. Whole blood was collected in K2EDTA tubes by collaborating institutions according to the institutions' own protocols. Collaborator samples were shipped for TCRbeta analysis as frozen whole blood, isolated PBMCs, or DNA extracted from either sample type. On the study overall, not on this receptor specifically: The amount of clinical and demographic metadata varied by source and participant and was provided uncurated.

The sequenced sample consisted of peripheral blood. The origin of this receptor is a woman in her forties or fifties who had recovered from COVID-19.

Here the CDR3 is given as CASSLGAGAEAFF. DNA sequence: TGTGCCAGCAGCTTAGGGGCAGGGGCTGAAGCTTTCTTT. The sequence is built from TRBV7-9 and TRBJ1-1, with a weak D call of TRBD1 (6 bases match). The junction carries 9 bases between V and J, which are trimmed by 1 base and 6 bases respectively. From the germline V gene (reference sequence), CDR1 is SEHNR and CDR2 is FQNEAQ. CDR3 length: 13 amino acids, cysteine to phenylalanine. Only the CDR3 region is kept as DNA, spanning 39 bases read in frame from base 1.